This TCR beta chain was sequenced during a study of T cells in Graves' hyperthyroidism and ophthalmopathy. TCR beta CDR3 region amplification was performed from RNA transcripts. RT-PCR in the first round (using the HTBI primer set) targeted the TCR CDR3. One entry per CDR3 protein results from TCRdb running MiXCR on the multiplex PCR reads. The sample lists a few hundred thousand distinct CDR3 sequences, roughly an eighth occurring once. The sample holds a few counts of this clonotype. The V and J ends lost 8 bases and 3 bases, in that order; junction bases with no gene match: 6. This CDR3 contains 13 residues. Germline CDR1 LNHDA, CDR2 SQIVND (reference sequence).

The receptor comes from a woman aged 18 to 35 with Graves' hyperthyroidism. The chain is built from TRBV19 and TRBJ2-7; 8 positions match TRBD2. Source material: blood. The CDR3 region is CASSGTRSYEQYF. CDR3 bases: TGTGCCAGTTCCGGGACTAGGAGCTACGAGCAGTACTTC.